Given below is one T cell receptor beta chain in context. Its antigen is currently unknown. The sample is drawn from a study of cytomegalovirus exposure and HLA in healthy donors. Study-wide findings and caveats: Most TCR beta V segments were productive about 87% or about 30% of the time in an earlier analysis. An observed cluster of highly shared sequence variants was recorded as a likely sequencing artifact.

PCR involved 60 Vbeta and 13 Jbeta primers. As originally analysed: A follow-up analysis tallied about 80 million unique TCR beta chains, 8.5 million to 14 million shared. The repertoire was sequenced with immunoSEQ multiplex PCR; TCRdb's copy has only in-frame clones and lacks some. V and J calls and clone size are copied from that table; D and trimming were computed from the DNA. The sample has some 140,000 clones; the top ten hold roughly 2%. The junction had 5 bases not matched to a gene; V was cut back by 1 base and J by 6 bases. The CDR3 has 15 amino acids. Looked up from germline, CDR1 is SEHNR and CDR2 is FQNEAQ (reference sequence).

The source is a woman aged 55-75 years in good health and CMV-seronegative. The material sequenced was PBMCs. The genes are TRBV7-9 and TRBJ2-3; TRBD1 aligns across 9 bases. The DNA of the CDR3 is TGTGCCAGCAGCTTAGGGGACAGGGAAATGGATACGCAGTATTTT. Its translation is CASSLGDREMDTQYF. Combining the CDR3 with reference TRBV7-9 and TRBJ2-3 gives the whole variable domain DTGVSQNPRHKITKRGQNVTFRCDPISEHNRLYWYRQTLGQGPEFLTYFQNEAQLEKSRLLSDRFSAERPKGSFSTLEIQRTEQGDSAMYLCASSLGDREMDTQYFGPGTRLTVL.